Sequencing of this T cell receptor (beta chain) was carried out in a study of cytotoxic CD8 clonotypes in ibrutinib-treated CLL. Study background: Recorded responses included some 24 partial and 2 complete; following median about 68 months, roughly 15 stayed remitted and about 12 progressed. Mean values per sample were 250,000 to 300,000 productive templates and around 96,000 productive rearrangements. Timing of response sample collection was a median approximately eleven months after treatment start, with a range of 6 to 36. Findings and limits, study-wide: Clonality went up at ibrutinib response and then declined back toward baseline at progression.

This clone was detected once. Its antigen is as yet unknown. J was trimmed by 3 bases and V by 5 bases; bases with no gene match: 11. The CDR3 sequence is 17 residues long. Germline CDR1 reads SGHAT; CDR2 reads FQNNGV. The assay was immunoSEQ multiplex PCR, and TCRdb's table has in-frame clones only and misses some. The table has about 130,000 clones, 79% seen once. The input for sequencing was PBMCs, taken after 12 months of ibrutinib treatment. The chain has TRBV11-2 and TRBJ2-7, with TRBD1 identical over 12 bases. The sequence was obtained from a human donor with chronic lymphocytic leukemia. The CDR3 nucleotides read TGTGCCAGCAGCAAACCGACCGGGACAGGGGGCTACTACGAGCAGTACTTC. This sequence encodes CASSKPTGTGGYYEQYF.